The clone carrying this T cell receptor beta chain occurred a few times. Its matching antigen is unknown. These data come from a study of T-cell memory formation after mild COVID-19. Whole-study context: Largely, TCR clusters stayed within a single donor. The study, taken as a whole, reports: Clones shrinking from day 15 to 85 showed even CD4/CD8 mixes; later expanders tilted CD4+.

There are 15 residues in the CDR3. The V end was cut by 1 base, the J end by 2 bases, with 6 bases between. Germline CDR1 and CDR2: SGHTA and FQGNSA. From 5'RACE with constant-segment primers came TCR alpha and TCR beta cDNA libraries that carried sample barcodes and UMIs. MiXCR was run by TCRdb on the 5' RACE reads, yielding one entry per CDR3 protein. The repertoire holds about 440,000 distinct CDR3 sequences, with around 20% as singletons. V gene TRBV7-2 combines with J gene TRBJ1-6; a weak D match, TRBD1 (5 bases). The sequencing sample was made of PBMCs or a T cell subset sorted from them (not recorded which). The receptor's source is an adult woman who had mild COVID-19 (a few samples of this study predate the infection). Cell type and time point are not known. The CDR3 bases are TGTGCCAGCAGCTTAGACAGGACCTATAATTCACCCCTCCACTTT. Residues: CASSLDRTYNSPLHF.